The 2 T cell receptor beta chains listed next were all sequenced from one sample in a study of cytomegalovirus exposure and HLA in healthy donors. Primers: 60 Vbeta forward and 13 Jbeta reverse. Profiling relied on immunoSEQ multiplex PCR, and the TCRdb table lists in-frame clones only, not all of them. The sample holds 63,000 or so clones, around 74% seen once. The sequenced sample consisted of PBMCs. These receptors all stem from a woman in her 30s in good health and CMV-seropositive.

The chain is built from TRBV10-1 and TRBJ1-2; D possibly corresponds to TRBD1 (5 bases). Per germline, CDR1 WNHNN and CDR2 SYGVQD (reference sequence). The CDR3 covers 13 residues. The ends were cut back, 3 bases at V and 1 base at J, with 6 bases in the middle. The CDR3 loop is CASSEGVNYGYTF. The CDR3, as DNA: TGCGCCAGCAGTGAAGGGGTTAACTATGGCTACACCTTC.

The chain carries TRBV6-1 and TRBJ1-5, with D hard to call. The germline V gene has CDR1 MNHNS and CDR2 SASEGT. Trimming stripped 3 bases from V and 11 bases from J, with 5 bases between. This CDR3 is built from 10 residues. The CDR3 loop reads CASSDETQHF. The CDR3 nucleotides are TGTGCCAGCAGTGACGAGACCCAGCATTTT.